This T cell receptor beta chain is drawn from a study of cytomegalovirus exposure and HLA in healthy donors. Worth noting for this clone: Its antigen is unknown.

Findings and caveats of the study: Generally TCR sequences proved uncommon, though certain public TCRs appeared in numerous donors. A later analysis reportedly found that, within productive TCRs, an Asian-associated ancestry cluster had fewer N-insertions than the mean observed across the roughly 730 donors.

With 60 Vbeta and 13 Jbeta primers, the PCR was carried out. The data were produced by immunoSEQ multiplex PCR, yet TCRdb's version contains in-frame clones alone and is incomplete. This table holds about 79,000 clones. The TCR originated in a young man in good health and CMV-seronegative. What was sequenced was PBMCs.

The CDR3 region is CASSLDGRVNTEAFF. CDR3 bases: TGCGCCAGCAGCCTTGATGGGCGGGTGAACACTGAAGCTTTCTTT. The rearrangement uses TRBV5-1 and TRBJ1-1; D not resolved. Germline loops: CDR1 SGHRS, CDR2 YFSETQ. This CDR3 spans 15 amino acids. Deletions cut 4 bases from V and 0 bases from J, with 13 bases between.